This record covers a single T cell receptor beta chain. Original analysis: Using reference gene primer amplification, nucleated cell counts were estimated. Produced via immunoSEQ multiplex PCR; TCRdb's table is partial and in-frame only. The V and J calls and clone size come from that table; D and trimming were worked out from the DNA. The sample contains about 100,000 clones, nearly 90% of which appear only once. This specimen comes from a study of blood T cell repertoires in COVID-19. The overall study: Sites in the United States, Italy and Spain provided acute and convalescent COVID-19 samples. PBMCs, B-cell-depleted T cells, or T cells provided the cDNA or gDNA that made up the material.

This clonotype was sampled from a woman aged 60-75 years with acute or convalescent COVID-19. The sequencing input was peripheral blood.

In DNA, the CDR3 is TGTGCCAGCAGGGCGACGGGAGGTCGTGATGAGCAGTTCTTC. It yields the protein CASRATGGRDEQFF. The rearrangement links TRBV25-1 to TRBJ2-1; 7 bases align to TRBD2. The germline CDR1 and CDR2 sequences are MGHDK and SYGVNS. Trimming cost V 6 bases and J 8 bases; bases outside gene matches: 10. This CDR3 has 14 residues.